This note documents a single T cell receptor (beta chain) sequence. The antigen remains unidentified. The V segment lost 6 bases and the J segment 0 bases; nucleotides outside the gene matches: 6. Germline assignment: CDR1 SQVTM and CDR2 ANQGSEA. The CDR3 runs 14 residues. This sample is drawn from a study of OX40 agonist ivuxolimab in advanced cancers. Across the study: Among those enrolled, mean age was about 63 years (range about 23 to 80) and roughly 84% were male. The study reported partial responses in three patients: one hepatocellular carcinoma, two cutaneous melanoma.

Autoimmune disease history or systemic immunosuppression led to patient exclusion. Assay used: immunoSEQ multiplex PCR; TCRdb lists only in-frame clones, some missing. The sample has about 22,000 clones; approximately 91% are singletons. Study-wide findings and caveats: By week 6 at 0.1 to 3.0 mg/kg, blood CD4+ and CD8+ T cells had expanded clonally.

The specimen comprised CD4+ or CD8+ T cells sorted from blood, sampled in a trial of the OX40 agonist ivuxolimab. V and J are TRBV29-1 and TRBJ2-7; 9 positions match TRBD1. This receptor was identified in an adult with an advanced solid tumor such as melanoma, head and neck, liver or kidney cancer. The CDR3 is CSVATGGFSYEQYF. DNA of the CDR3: TGCAGCGTCGCGACAGGGGGTTTCTCCTACGAGCAGTACTTC.